This paragraph reports one TCR beta chain. This entry belongs to a study of T cell responses to AZD1222 COVID-19 vaccine. Only in-frame clones appear in the TCRdb table, and some are missing; sequencing was by immunoSEQ multiplex PCR. The sample lists fewer than 150,000 clones, roughly 90% occurring once. The receptor was derived from an adult who received the AZD1222 COVID-19 vaccine. The sequencing here drew on peripheral blood, taken 28 days after the second AZD1222 dose.

CDR3 residues: CASSQETGPSYGYTF. The CDR3 nucleotides are TGTGCCAGCAGCCAAGAGACAGGGCCCTCCTATGGCTACACCTTC. The rearrangement uses TRBV4-2 and TRBJ1-2; TRBD1 matches 7 bases. Trimming removed 0 bases from V and 4 bases from J; junction bases left unmatched: 5. Germline CDR1 LGHNA, CDR2 YNFKEQ. This CDR3 has 15 residues.